This T cell receptor beta chain was identified in a study of human T cells and chemical hapten exposure. Turning to the study itself: Researchers reported sensitizing an approximately 2 cm by approximately 2 cm upper inner arm skin site with 2% DPC.

Germline loops: CDR1 MNHEY, CDR2 SVGEGT. The CDR3 spans 13 residues. V was cut by 6 bases and J by 2 bases, with 11 bases left in between. Study-wide points: Expanded TCR counts at PT1 were positively correlated with the patch test score.

About this clonotype itself: The antigen remains unidentified.

Time point: patch test 2, 6 weeks after DPC sensitization. Treatment given: therapeutic diphenylcyclopropenone sensitization with weekly scalp DPC. Blood draws preceded each patch test application. Each donor was an alopecia patient between 18 and 70 years of age who qualified for DPC. MiXCR was run by TCRdb on the RACE reads, yielding one entry per CDR3 protein. The sample has tens of thousands of distinct CDR3 sequences, roughly a tenth seen once. The sample here was whole blood, taken in connection with sensitization to the hapten diphenylcyclopropenone (DPC). The sequence was collected from a woman aged 45-59 years with alopecia areata. Some clones in this sample may be carry-over from other donors' samples. This sequence joins TRBV6-2 or TRBV6-3 and TRBJ2-7; either TRBD1 or TRBD2 may fit D (5 bases each). CDR3 coding DNA: TGTGCCAGCAGATCCGGGACGACCTACGAGCAGTACTTC. This encodes CASRSGTTYEQYF.